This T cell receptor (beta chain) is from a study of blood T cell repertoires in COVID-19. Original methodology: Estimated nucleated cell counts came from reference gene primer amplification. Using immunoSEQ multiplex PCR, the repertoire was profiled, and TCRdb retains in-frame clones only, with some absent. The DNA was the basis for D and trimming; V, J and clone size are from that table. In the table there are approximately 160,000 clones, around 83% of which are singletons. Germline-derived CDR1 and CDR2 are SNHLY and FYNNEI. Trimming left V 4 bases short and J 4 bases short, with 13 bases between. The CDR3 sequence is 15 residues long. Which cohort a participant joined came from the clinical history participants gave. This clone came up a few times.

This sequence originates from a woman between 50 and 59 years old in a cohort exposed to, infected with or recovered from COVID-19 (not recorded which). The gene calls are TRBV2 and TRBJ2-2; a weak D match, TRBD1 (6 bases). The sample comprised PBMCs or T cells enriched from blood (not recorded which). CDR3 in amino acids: CASSVDRPRTGELFF. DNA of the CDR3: TGTGCCAGCAGTGTTGACAGGCCACGCACCGGGGAGCTGTTTTTT.